This T cell receptor beta chain is from a study of siplizumab effects on memory and regulatory T cells. Overall study findings and caveats: To unstimulated subsets, only a minor fraction of alloreactive clones could be mapped.

Notes on this clone: The target antigen is unknown.

The protocol was immunoSEQ multiplex PCR, while the TCRdb copy is restricted to in-frame clones and leaves out a portion. The table records 100,000 or so clones, 80% to 95% of them present only once. The sequencing input was non-Treg CD4+ T cells sorted from blood. The TCR originated in a human donor in good health.

The DNA of the CDR3 is TGCAGCGTCGAGTACAGACAGGGTCGACCCTATTACTATGGCTACACCTTC. It specifies CSVEYRQGRPYYYGYTF. J is TRBJ1-2 and V is TRBV29-1, with TRBD1 matching 7 bases. V lost 6 bases, J lost 3 bases, and 19 bases stayed unmatched. The V gene's germline CDR1 is SQVTM and CDR2 ANQGSEA. This CDR3 spans 17 amino acids.